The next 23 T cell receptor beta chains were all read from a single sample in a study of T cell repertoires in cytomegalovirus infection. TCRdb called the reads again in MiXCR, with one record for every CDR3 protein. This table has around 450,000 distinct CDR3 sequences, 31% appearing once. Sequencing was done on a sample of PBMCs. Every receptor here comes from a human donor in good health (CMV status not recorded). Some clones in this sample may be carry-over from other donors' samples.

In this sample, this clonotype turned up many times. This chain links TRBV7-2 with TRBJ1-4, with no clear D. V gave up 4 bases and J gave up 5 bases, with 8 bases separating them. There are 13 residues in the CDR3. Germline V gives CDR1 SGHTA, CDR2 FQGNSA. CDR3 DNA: TGTGCCAGCAGCTCGGCCGGAAATGAAAAACTGTTTTTT. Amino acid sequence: CASSSAGNEKLFF.

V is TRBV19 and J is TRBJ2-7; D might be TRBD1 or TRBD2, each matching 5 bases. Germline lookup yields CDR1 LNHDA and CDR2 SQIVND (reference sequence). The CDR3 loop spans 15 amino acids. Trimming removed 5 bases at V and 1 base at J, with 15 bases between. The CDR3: CASSPGTAISYEQYF. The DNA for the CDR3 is TGTGCCAGTAGTCCCGGGACCGCGATATCCTACGAGCAGTACTTC.

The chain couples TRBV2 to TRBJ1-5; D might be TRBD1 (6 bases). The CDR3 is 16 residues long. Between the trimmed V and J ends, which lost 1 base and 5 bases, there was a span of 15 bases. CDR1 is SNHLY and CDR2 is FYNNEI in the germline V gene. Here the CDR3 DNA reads TGTGCCAGCAGTGAAGATGGGTTCGGGACATATCAGCCCCAGCATTTT. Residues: CASSEDGFGTYQPQHF.

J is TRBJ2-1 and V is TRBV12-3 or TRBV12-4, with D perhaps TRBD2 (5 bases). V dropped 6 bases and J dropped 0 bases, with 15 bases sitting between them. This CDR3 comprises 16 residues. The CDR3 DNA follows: TGTGCCAGCAGCTCGCGGGCTGCGAGCTCCTACAATGAGCAGTTCTTC. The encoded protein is CASSSRAASSYNEQFF.

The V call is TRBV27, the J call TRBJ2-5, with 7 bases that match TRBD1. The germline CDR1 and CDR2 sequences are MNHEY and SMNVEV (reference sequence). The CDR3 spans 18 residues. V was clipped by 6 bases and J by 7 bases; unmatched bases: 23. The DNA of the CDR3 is TGTGCCAGCAGCCTAAGGGCCGGGACAGCCAAACTCGGCGGGACCCAGTACTTC. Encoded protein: CASSLRAGTAKLGGTQYF.

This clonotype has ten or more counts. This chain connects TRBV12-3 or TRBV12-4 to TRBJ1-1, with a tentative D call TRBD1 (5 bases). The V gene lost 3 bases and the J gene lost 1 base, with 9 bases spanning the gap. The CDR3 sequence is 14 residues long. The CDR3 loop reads CASSFGTSNTEAFF. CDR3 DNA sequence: TGTGCCAGCAGTTTCGGGACTTCGAACACTGAAGCTTTCTTT.

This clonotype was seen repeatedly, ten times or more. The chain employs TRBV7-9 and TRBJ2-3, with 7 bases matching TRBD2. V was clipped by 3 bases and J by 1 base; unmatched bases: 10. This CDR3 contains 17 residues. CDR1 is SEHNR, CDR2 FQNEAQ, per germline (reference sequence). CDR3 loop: CASSFPRGAGGTDTQYF. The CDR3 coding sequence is TGTGCCAGCAGCTTTCCGCGCGGGGCGGGGGGCACAGATACGCAGTATTTT. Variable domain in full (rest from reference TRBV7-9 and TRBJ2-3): DTGVSQNPRHKITKRGQNVTFRCDPISEHNRLYWYRQTLGQGPEFLTYFQNEAQLEKSRLLSDRFSAERPKGSFSTLEIQRTEQGDSAMYLCASSFPRGAGGTDTQYFGPGTRLTVL.

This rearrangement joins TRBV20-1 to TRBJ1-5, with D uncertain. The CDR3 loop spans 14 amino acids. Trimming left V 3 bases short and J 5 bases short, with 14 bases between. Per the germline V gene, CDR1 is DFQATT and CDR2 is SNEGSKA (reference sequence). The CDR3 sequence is CSASSGVVDQPQHF. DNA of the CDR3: TGCAGTGCTAGCAGCGGGGTTGTCGATCAGCCCCAGCATTTT.

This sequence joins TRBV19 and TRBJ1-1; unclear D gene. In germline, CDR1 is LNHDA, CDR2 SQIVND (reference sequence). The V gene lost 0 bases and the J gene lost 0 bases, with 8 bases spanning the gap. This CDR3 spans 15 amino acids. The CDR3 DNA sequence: TGTGCCAGTAGTATAGAACGGTTCTTGAACACTGAAGCTTTCTTT. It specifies CASSIERFLNTEAFF. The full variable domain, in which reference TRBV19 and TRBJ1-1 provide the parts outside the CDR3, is DGGITQSPKYLFRKEGQNVTLSCEQNLNHDAMYWYRQDPGQGLRLIYYSQIVNDFQKGDIAEGYSVSREKKESFPLTVTSAQKNPTAFYLCASSIERFLNTEAFFGQGTRLTVV.

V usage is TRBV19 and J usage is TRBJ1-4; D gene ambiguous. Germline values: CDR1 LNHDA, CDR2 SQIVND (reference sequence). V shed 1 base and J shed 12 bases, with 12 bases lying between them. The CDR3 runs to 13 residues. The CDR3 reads CASSIGPDGELFF. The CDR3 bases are TGTGCCAGTAGTATAGGGCCTGACGGGGAACTGTTTTTT.

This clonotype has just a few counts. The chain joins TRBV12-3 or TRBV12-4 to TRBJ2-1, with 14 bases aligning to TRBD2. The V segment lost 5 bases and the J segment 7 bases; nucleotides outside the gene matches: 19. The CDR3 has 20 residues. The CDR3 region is CASSPRLAGGPISGGNEQFF. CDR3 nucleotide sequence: TGTGCCAGCAGTCCGAGACTAGCGGGGGGGCCAATTTCTGGAGGGAATGAGCAGTTCTTC.

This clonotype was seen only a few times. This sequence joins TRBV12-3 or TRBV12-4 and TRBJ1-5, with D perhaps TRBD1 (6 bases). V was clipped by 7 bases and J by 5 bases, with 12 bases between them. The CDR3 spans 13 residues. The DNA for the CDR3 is TGTGCCAGCACCAAACGGACAGATCAGCCCCAGCATTTT. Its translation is CASTKRTDQPQHF.

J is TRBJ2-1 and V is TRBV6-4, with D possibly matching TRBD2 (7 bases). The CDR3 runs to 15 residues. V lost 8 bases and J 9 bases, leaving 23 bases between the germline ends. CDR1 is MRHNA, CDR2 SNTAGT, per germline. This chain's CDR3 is CASGPRGGGPLEQFF. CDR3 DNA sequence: TGTGCCAGCGGCCCCCGCGGCGGGGGCCCCCTTGAGCAGTTCTTC.

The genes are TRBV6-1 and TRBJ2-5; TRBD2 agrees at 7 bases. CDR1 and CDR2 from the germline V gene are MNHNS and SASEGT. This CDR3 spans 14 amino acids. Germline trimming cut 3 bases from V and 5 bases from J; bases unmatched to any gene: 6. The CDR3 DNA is TGTGCCAGCAGTGAGGGGGGGGGACTGGAGACCCAGTACTTC. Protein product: CASSEGGGLETQYF.

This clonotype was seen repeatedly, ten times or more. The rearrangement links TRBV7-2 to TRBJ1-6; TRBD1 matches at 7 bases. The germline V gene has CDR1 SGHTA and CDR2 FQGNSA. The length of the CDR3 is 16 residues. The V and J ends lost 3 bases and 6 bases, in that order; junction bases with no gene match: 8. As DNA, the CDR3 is TGTGCCAGCAGCTTGAGGACAGGAGTACCTAATTCACCCCTCCACTTT. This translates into CASSLRTGVPNSPLHF.

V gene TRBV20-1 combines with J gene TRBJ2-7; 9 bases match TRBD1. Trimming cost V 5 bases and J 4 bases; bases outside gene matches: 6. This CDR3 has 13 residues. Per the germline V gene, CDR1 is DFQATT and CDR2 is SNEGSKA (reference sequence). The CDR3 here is CSAPTGGDYEQYF. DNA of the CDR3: TGCAGTGCTCCGACAGGGGGAGATTACGAGCAGTACTTC.

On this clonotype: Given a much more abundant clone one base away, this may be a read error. The CDR3 sequence: CASSLAKKNYEPYF. CDR3 DNA sequence: TGTGCCAGCAGCTTAGCGAAAAAGAACTACGAGCCGTACTTC. The chain is built from TRBV7-2 and TRBJ2-7; D is ambiguous. CDR1 is SGHTA, CDR2 FQGNSA, per germline. This CDR3 is built from 14 residues. The full variable domain, in which reference TRBV7-2 and TRBJ2-7 provide the parts outside the CDR3, is GAGVSQSPSNKVTEKGKDVELRCDPISGHTALYWYRQSLGQGLEFLIYFQGNSAPDKSGLPSDRFSAERTGGSVSTLTIQRTQQEDSAVYLCASSLAKKNYEPYFGPGTRLTVT.

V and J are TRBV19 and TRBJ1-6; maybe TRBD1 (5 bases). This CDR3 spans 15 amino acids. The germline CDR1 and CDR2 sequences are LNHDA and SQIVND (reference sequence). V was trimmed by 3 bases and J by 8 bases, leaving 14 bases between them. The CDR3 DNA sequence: TGTGCCAGTAGTATCGTGGGGGAGTCGGATTCACCCCTCCACTTT. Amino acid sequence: CASSIVGESDSPLHF.

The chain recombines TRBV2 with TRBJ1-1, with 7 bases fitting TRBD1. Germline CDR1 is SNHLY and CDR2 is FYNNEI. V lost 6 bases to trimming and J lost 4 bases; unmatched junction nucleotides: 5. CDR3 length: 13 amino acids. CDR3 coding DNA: TGTGCCAGCAGGGATGACAGGGCCACTGAAGCTTTCTTT. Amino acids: CASRDDRATEAFF. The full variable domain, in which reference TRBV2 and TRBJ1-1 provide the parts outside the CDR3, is EPEVTQTPSHQVTQMGQEVILRCVPISNHLYFYWYRQILGQKVEFLVSFYNNEISEKSEIFDDQFSVERPDGSNFTLKIRSTKLEDSAMYFCASRDDRATEAFFGQGTRLTVV.

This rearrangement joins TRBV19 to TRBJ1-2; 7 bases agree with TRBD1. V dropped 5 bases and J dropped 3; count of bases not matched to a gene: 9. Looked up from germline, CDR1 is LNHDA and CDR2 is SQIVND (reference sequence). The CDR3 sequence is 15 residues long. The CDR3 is CASSATGNPHYGYTF. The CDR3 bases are TGTGCCAGTAGTGCGACAGGGAATCCCCACTATGGCTACACCTTC.

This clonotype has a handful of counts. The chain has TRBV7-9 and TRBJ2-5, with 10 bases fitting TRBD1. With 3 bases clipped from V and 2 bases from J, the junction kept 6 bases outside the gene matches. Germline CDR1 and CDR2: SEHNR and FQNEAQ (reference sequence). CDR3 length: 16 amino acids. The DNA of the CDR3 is TGTGCCAGCAGCTTCGACAGGGGGCGGAGGCAAGAGACCCAGTACTTC. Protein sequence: CASSFDRGRRQETQYF.

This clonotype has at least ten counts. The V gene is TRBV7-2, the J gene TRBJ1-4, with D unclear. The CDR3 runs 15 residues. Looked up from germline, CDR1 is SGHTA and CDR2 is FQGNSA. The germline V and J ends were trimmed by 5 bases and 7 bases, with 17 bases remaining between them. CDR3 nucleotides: TGTGCCAGCAGCCAACAGCCCCGGCGTAGTGAAAAACTGTTTTTT. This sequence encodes CASSQQPRRSEKLFF.

The CDR3 DNA reads TGTGCCAGCAGTCACGACAGGGTACCTGAAGCTTTCTTT. Its translation: CASSHDRVPEAFF. The chain joins TRBV2 to TRBJ1-1; 7 bases map to TRBD1. V lost 5 bases and J lost 6; bases outside the gene matches: 6. The CDR3 is 13 amino acids. Germline V gives CDR1 SNHLY, CDR2 FYNNEI.